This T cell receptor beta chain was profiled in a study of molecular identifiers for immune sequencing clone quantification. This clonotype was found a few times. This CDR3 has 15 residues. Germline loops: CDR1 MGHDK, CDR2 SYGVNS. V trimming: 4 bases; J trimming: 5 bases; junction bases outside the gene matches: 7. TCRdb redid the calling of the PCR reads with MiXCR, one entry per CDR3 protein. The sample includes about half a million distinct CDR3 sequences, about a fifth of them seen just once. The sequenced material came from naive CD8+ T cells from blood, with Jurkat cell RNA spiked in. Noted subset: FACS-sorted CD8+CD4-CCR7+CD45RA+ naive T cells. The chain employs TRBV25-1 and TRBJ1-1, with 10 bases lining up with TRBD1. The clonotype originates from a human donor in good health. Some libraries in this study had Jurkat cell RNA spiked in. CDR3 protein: CASSATGGRETEAFF. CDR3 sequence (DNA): TGTGCCAGCAGTGCGACAGGGGGCCGAGAGACTGAAGCTTTCTTT.